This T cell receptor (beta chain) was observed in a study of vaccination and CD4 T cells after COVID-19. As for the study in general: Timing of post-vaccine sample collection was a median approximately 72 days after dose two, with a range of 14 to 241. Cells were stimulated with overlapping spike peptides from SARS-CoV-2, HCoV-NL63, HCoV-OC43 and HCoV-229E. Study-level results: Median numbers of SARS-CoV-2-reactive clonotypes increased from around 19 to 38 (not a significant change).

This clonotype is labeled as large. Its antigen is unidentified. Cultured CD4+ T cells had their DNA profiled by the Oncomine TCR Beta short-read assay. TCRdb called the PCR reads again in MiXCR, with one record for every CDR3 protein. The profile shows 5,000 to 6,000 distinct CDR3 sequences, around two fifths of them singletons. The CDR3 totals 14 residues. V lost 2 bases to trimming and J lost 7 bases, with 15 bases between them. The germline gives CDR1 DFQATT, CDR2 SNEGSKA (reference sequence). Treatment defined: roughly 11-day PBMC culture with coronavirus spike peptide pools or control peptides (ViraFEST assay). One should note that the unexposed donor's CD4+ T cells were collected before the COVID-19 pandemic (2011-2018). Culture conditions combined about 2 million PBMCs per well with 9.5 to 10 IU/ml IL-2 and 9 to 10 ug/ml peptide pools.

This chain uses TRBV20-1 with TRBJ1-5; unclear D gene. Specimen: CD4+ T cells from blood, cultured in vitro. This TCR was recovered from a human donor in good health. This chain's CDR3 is CSARWKGSGQPQHF. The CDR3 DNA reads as TGCAGTGCTAGATGGAAGGGTTCGGGACAGCCCCAGCATTTT.